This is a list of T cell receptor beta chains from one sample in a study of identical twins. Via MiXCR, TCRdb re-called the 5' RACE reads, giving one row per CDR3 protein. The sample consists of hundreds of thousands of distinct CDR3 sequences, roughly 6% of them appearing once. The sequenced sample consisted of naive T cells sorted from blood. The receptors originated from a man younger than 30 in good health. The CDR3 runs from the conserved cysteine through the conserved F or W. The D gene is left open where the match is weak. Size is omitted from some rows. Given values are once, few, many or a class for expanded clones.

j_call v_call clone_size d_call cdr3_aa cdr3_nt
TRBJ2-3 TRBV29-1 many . CSVVGHNGTDTQYF TGCAGCGTTGTTGGGCACAATGGGACAGATACGCAGTATTTT
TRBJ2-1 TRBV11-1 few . CASSLGGSHEQFF TGTGCCAGCAGCCTCGGGGGAAGCCATGAGCAGTTCTTC
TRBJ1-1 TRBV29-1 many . CSVSGHLNTEAFF TGCAGCGTTTCGGGACATTTGAACACTGAAGCTTTCTTT
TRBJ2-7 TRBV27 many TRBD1 CASSAIPGTGSPYEQYF TGTGCCAGCAGTGCCATACCAGGGACAGGGAGTCCCTACGAGCAGTACTTC
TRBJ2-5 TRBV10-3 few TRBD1 CAISETGQVLQETQYF TGTGCCATCAGTGAGACGGGACAGGTACTCCAAGAGACCCAGTACTTC
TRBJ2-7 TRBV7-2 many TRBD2 CASSPLSGSSYEQYF TGTGCCAGCAGCCCCTTAAGCGGGAGTTCCTACGAGCAGTACTTC
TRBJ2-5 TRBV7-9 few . CASSLGASESYF TGTGCCAGCAGCTTAGGAGCCTCGGAATCTTACTTC
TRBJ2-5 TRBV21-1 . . CASSPPRTVRKTQYF TGTGCCAGCAGCCCCCCAAGGACGGTCAGAAAGACCCAGTACTTC
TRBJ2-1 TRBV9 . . CASSVGRSAYNEQFF TGTGCCAGCAGCGTAGGTAGGAGCGCCTACAATGAGCAGTTCTTC
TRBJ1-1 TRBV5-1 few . CASSLDPSGTEAFF TGCGCCAGCAGCCTAGATCCTTCGGGCACTGAAGCTTTCTTT
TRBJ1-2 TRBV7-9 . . CASSMLQGYGYTF TGTGCCAGCAGCATGCTACAGGGATATGGCTACACCTTC
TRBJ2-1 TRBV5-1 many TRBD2 CASSLWLAGVNEQFF TGCGCCAGCAGCTTGTGGCTAGCGGGAGTCAATGAGCAGTTCTTC
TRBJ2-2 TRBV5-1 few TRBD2 CASSSPGLAGGSNTGELFF TGCGCCAGCAGCTCTCCGGGACTAGCGGGGGGATCCAACACCGGGGAGCTGTTTTTT
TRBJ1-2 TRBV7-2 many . CASSFLRLTEGYTF TGTGCCAGCAGCTTCCTACGGCTCACAGAAGGCTACACCTTC
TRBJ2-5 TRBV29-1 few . CSVEDLGGAAQYF TGCAGCGTTGAAGATCTGGGGGGGGCCGCCCAGTACTTC
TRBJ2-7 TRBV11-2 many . CASSLVRGTYEQYF TGTGCCAGCAGCTTAGTCCGTGGTACCTACGAGCAGTACTTC
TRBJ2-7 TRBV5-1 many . CASSFSVADEQYF TGCGCCAGCAGCTTTAGTGTCGCCGACGAGCAGTACTTC
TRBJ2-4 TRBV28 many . CASSLGERGDIQYF TGTGCCAGCAGTTTAGGGGAAAGGGGGGACATTCAGTACTTC
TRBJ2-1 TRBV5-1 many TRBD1 CASTRSGGSGEQFF TGCGCCAGCACTCGGTCAGGGGGCTCTGGTGAGCAGTTCTTC
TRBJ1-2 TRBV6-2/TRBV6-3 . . CASSPLGTNYGYTF TGTGCCAGCAGTCCCCTTGGGACTAACTATGGCTACACCTTC
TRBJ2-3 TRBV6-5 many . CASSYIPGDTQYF TGTGCCAGCAGTTACATACCTGGAGATACGCAGTATTTT
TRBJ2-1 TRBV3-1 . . CASSQVGRWEGGEQFF TGTGCCAGCAGCCAAGTTGGTCGATGGGAAGGAGGTGAGCAGTTCTTC
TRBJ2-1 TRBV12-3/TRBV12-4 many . CASSLVGFLSSYNEQFF TGTGCCAGCAGTTTAGTCGGGTTTCTGAGCTCCTACAATGAGCAGTTCTTC
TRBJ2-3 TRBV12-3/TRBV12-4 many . CASSWGEDTQYF TGTGCCAGCAGTTGGGGTGAAGATACGCAGTATTTT
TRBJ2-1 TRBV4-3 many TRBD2 CASSPIAGDYNEQFF TGCGCCAGCAGCCCGATAGCGGGAGACTACAATGAGCAGTTCTTC
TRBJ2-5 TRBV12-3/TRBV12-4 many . CASSLLLGETQYF TGTGCCAGCAGTTTATTGTTGGGTGAGACCCAGTACTTC
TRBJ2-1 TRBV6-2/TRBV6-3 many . CASSSTLRLGEQFF TGTGCCAGCAGTTCCACCCTACGCTTGGGTGAGCAGTTCTTC